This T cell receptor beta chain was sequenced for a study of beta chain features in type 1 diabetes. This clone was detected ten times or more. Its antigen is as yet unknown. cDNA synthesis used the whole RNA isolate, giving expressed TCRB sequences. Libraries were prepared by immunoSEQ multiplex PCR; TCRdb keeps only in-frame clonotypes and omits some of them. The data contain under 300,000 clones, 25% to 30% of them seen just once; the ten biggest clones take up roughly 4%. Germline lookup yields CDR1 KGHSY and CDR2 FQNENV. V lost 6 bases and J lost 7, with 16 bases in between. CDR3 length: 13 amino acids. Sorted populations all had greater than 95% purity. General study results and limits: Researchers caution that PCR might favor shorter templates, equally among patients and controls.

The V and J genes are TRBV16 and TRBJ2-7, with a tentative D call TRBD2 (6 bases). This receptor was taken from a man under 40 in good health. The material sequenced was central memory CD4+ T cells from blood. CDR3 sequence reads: CASRRGTVDEQYF. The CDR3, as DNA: TGTGCCAGCAGACGCGGGACTGTCGATGAGCAGTACTTC.